The rows below give T cell receptor beta chains drawn from one sample of a study of glioma-infiltrating T cells after dendritic cell vaccination. Repertoires were generated with immunoSEQ multiplex PCR, while TCRdb's copy carries only in-frame clones and drops some. The sample records tens of thousands of clones, 83% being singletons. The source was blood, collected after dendritic cell vaccination. The receptors originated from a human donor with glioblastoma. Both conserved end residues are part of each CDR3. The D gene is left open where the match is weak. Not every row has a clone size; where given, it reads once, few, many or a size class.

clone size	V gene	J gene	D gene	CDR3 DNA	CDR3 protein
NA	TRBV5-1	TRBJ2-5	NA	TGCGCCAGCAGCTTGGACTCTTATCAAGAGACCCAGTACTTC	CASSLDSYQETQYF
NA	TRBV6-1	TRBJ2-1	TRBD2	TGTGCCAGCAGTGCCCGACTAGCGGGGGGACCTTACAATGAGCAGTTCTTC	CASSARLAGGPYNEQFF
NA	TRBV4-3	TRBJ1-1	NA	TGCGCCAGCAGCCAAGACGGCGAGCGTGAAGCTTTCTTT	CASSQDGEREAFF
NA	TRBV19	TRBJ1-1	NA	TGTGCCACCGGCGGCACTAACGGTCCTGAAGCTTTCTTT	CATGGTNGPEAFF
NA	TRBV6-1	TRBJ1-4	NA	TGTGCCAGCAGTGAATGGGGGGTCGACAAACTGTTTTTT	CASSEWGVDKLFF
NA	TRBV4-2	TRBJ1-1	NA	TGTGCCAGCGGGGAGAGGGAGGCTTTCTTT	CASGEREAFF
NA	TRBV4-2	TRBJ1-3	TRBD1	TGTGCCAGCAGCCTGAGGGAGGGACAGGGTACAAACACCATATATTTT	CASSLREGQGTNTIYF
few	TRBV7-9	TRBJ2-5	TRBD2	TGTGCCAGCAGCAGAAAGGGACTAGCGGGGGAAGAGACCCAGTACTTC	CASSRKGLAGEETQYF
NA	TRBV29-1	TRBJ2-7	TRBD1	TGCAGCGTTGAAGTAGCAGGGGGCAGCTCCTACGAGCAGTACTTC	CSVEVAGGSSYEQYF
NA	TRBV6-4	TRBJ2-1	TRBD2	TGTGCCAGCAGTCCTAGCGGGGGGCACAATGAGCAGTTCTTC	CASSPSGGHNEQFF
NA	TRBV7-9	TRBJ1-1	TRBD1	TGTGCCAGCAGCTTGGGACAGGGGAACACTGAAGCTTTCTTT	CASSLGQGNTEAFF
NA	TRBV2	TRBJ1-1	NA	TGTGCCAGCAGCGCTCAGGGGCCCAATATGAACACTGAAGCTTTCTTT	CASSAQGPNMNTEAFF
NA	TRBV5-6	TRBJ1-6	NA	TGTGCCAGCAGCTTGACGGTTAATTCACCCCTCCACTTT	CASSLTVNSPLHF
NA	TRBV10-3	TRBJ1-2	NA	TGTGCCATCAGGGCTTTTTCTAACTATGGCTACACCTTC	CAIRAFSNYGYTF
NA	TRBV2	TRBJ1-1	NA	TGTGCCACCCGAGCGACGGGGAACACTGAAGCTTTCTTT	CATRATGNTEAFF
NA	TRBV5-6	TRBJ1-2	NA	TGTGCCAGCAGCTTGTATAGTTTTGGCTACACCTTC	CASSLYSFGYTF
NA	TRBV7-6	TRBJ1-6	NA	TGTGCCAGCAGCTTAGAAGCCGTTTCACCCCTCCACTTT	CASSLEAVSPLHF
NA	TRBV15	TRBJ2-1	TRBD2	TGTGCCACCAGCAGGCGAGGGACTAGCGGGGGGTCTGGGCAGTTCTTC	CATSRRGTSGGSGQFF
NA	TRBV7-9	TRBJ1-1	NA	TGTGCCAGCAGCTCAAATCTGAACACTGAAGCTTTCTTT	CASSSNLNTEAFF
NA	TRBV2	TRBJ2-3	NA	TGTGCCAGCAGTGGAGTCAAAGGGGGAGATACGCAGTATTTT	CASSGVKGGDTQYF
NA	TRBV6-5	TRBJ1-1	NA	TGTGCCAGCACTCTAGGGGCAGGGGTGGAAGCTTTCTTT	CASTLGAGVEAFF
few	TRBV7-2	TRBJ2-1	TRBD2	TGTGCCAGCAGCCGAGAGGGTCTAGCGGGGCGCAATGAGCAGTTCTTC	CASSREGLAGRNEQFF
NA	TRBV7-6	TRBJ2-3	TRBD2	TGTGCCAGCAGCTTAGGACTAGCGGGGCTCGACTTCACAGATACGCAGTATTTT	CASSLGLAGLDFTDTQYF
NA	TRBV2	TRBJ1-1	NA	TGTGCCAGCAGTGGGGGGCCACCCCAGAACACTGAAGCTTTCTTT	CASSGGPPQNTEAFF
NA	TRBV7-9	TRBJ2-7	TRBD1	TGTGCCAGCAGCCGTGGGACAGACCCCTACGAGCAGTACTTC	CASSRGTDPYEQYF
NA	TRBV5-8	TRBJ2-2	NA	TGTGCCAGCAGCCAAACCATTATCGAGGCCGGGGAGCTGTTTTTT	CASSQTIIEAGELFF
NA	TRBV13	TRBJ2-7	NA	TGTGCCAGCAGCCCCCGGTACGAGCAGTACTTC	CASSPRYEQYF
NA	TRBV12-5	TRBJ1-1	TRBD1	TGTGCTAGTGACTTGGGACAGAGCGGATCCGAGTGGAACACTGAAGCTTTCTTT	CASDLGQSGSEWNTEAFF
NA	TRBV9	TRBJ2-5	TRBD2	TGTGCCAGCAGCGTAGGTGTGGCGGGAGGGGAGACCCAGTACTTC	CASSVGVAGGETQYF
NA	TRBV29-1	TRBJ2-1	TRBD2	TGCAGCGGGGTAGCGGGGGGGACCGGGTATGAGCAGTTCTTC	CSGVAGGTGYEQFF
NA	TRBV7-9	TRBJ2-1	TRBD1	TGTGCCAGCAGCTTGGCCGGGACAGTCAGGGAGCAGTTCTTC	CASSLAGTVREQFF